The 8 T cell receptor beta chains given below trace back to one sample, sequenced in a study of OX40 agonist ivuxolimab in advanced cancers. The library relied on the immunoSEQ multiplex PCR assay. Entries here come from immuneACCESS through TCRdb and include only in-frame sequences with V and J called. Some clones fail to appear in such tables; in the studies checked, an unresolved V gene covers under half of the shortfall, and the cause of the remainder is unknown. The sample contains some 70,000 clones, 86% of them found a single time. In total, the top ten clones hold around 8.2% of the sample. The sequenced sample was CD4+ or CD8+ T cells sorted from blood, obtained in a trial of the OX40 agonist ivuxolimab. The receptors here all came from an adult with an advanced solid tumor such as melanoma, head and neck, liver or kidney cancer.

This sequence joins TRBV2 and TRBJ2-7; 7 nucleotides line up with TRBD2. The V segment lost 2 bases and the J segment 6 bases; nucleotides outside the gene matches: 7. CDR3 length: 14 residues. Germline lookup yields CDR1 SNHLY and CDR2 FYNNEI. In nucleotides, the CDR3 is TGTGCCAGCAGTGAATATCTGGGAGGGTCCGAGCAGTACTTC. Its protein is CASSEYLGGSEQYF.

The rearrangement joins TRBV6-1 to TRBJ2-7; D possibly corresponds to TRBD1 (5 bases). CDR3 length: 14 amino acids. Germline CDR1 and CDR2: MNHNS and SASEGT. Trimming took off 7 bases at V and 5 bases at J, with 18 bases between the two ends. CDR3 nucleotide sequence: TGTGCCAGCAACATACAGGACGGCGTCGACGAGCAGTACTTC. This codes for CASNIQDGVDEQYF.

The V call is TRBV7-2, the J call TRBJ2-5; maybe TRBD2 (6 bases). The CDR3 is 15 residues long. The germline V gene has CDR1 SGHTA and CDR2 FQGNSA. Between the trimmed V and J ends, which lost 3 bases and 5 bases, there was a span of 16 bases. Written as DNA, the CDR3 is TGTGCCAGCAGCTTCTCCTCGGAGGGGTGGGAGACCCAGTACTTC. Protein sequence: CASSFSSEGWETQYF. Full variable domain (outside the CDR3, taken from reference TRBV7-2 and TRBJ2-5): GAGVSQSPSNKVTEKGKDVELRCDPISGHTALYWYRQSLGQGLEFLIYFQGNSAPDKSGLPSDRFSAERTGGSVSTLTIQRTQQEDSAVYLCASSFSSEGWETQYFGPGTRLLVL.

The genes are TRBV6-5 and TRBJ2-7; D gene unclear. Per the germline V gene, CDR1 is MNHEY and CDR2 is SVGAGI. Trimming stripped 0 bases from V and 6 bases from J, with 12 bases between. The CDR3 extends over 14 amino acids. The CDR3 spells CASSYSNQAFEQYF. The CDR3 nucleotides are TGTGCCAGCAGTTACTCGAATCAGGCTTTCGAGCAGTACTTC.

This clone came up once. The chain couples TRBV7-2 to TRBJ2-3; TRBD2 aligns across 8 bases. This CDR3 has 15 amino acids. Per the germline V gene, CDR1 is SGHTA and CDR2 is FQGNSA. V gave up 1 base and J gave up 4 bases; unmatched junction bases: 4. The CDR3 is CASSLGAGLADTQYF. In DNA form, the CDR3 reads TGTGCCAGCAGCTTAGGGGCGGGACTAGCAGATACGCAGTATTTT.

The chain has TRBV4-2 and TRBJ1-4, with D possibly matching TRBD1 (6 bases). There are 14 residues in the CDR3. Trimming pared 5 bases from V and 7 bases from J, leaving 14 bases between. The germline V gene has CDR1 LGHNA and CDR2 YNFKEQ. CDR3 sequence reads: CASSTSQGSEKLFF. CDR3 sequence (DNA): TGTGCCAGCAGCACTTCGCAGGGGAGTGAAAAACTGTTTTTT.

This CDR3 is CASSSGEPEQYF. The CDR3 DNA is TGTGCCAGCAGCTCGGGGGAACCCGAGCAGTACTTC. The J gene is TRBJ2-7, the V gene TRBV7-2; TRBD2 is a possible D gene (6 bases). The germline gives CDR1 SGHTA, CDR2 FQGNSA. The length of the CDR3 is 12 residues. V was cut by 4 bases and J by 6 bases, with 10 bases left in between.

V and J are TRBV5-1 and TRBJ1-1; D is unresolved. This CDR3 spans 15 amino acids. CDR1 is SGHRS, CDR2 YFSETQ, per germline. V was shortened by 0 bases and J by 5 bases, with 14 bases between the two germline ends. In nucleotides, the CDR3 is TGCGCCAGCAGCTTGGGCTCTGGTGGGCGGACTGAAGCTTTCTTT. As protein: CASSLGSGGRTEAFF. Using reference TRBV5-1 and TRBJ1-1 for the parts outside the CDR3, the full variable domain is KAGVTQTPRYLIKTRGQQVTLSCSPISGHRSVSWYQQTPGQGLQFLFEYFSETQRNKGNFPGRFSGRQFSNSRSEMNVSTLELGDSALYLCASSLGSGGRTEAFFGQGTRLTVV.